These T cell receptor beta chains were read from a single sample in a study of Graves' ophthalmopathy and Graves' hyperthyroidism. TCRdb passed the multiplex PCR reads through MiXCR, listing each CDR3 protein once. Seen here are over a million distinct CDR3 sequences, about 38% observed once, and the top ten hold 11%. Material for sequencing was peripheral blood or thyroid tissue (not recorded which). The receptors come from an adult man with Graves' hyperthyroidism. The CDR3 runs from the conserved cysteine through the conserved F or W. The D gene is left open where the match is weak. Some rows mark clone size as missing; the rest say once, few, many or name a class of expanded clone.

J	size	D	V	CDR3	DNA
TRBJ2-7	NA	NA	TRBV7-6	CASSQAIPTKGGGYEQYF	TGTGCCAGCAGCCAAGCCATACCCACGAAGGGGGGCGGCTACGAGCAGTACTTC
TRBJ1-5	once	NA	TRBV15	CATGVYLSNQPQHF	TGTGCCACCGGAGTATACTTGAGCAATCAGCCCCAGCATTTT
TRBJ1-4	many	NA	TRBV6-5	CASSKTGVNEKLFF	TGTGCCAGCAGTAAGACAGGCGTTAATGAAAAACTGTTTTTT
TRBJ2-7	many	NA	TRBV5-5	CASSSPSEQYF	TGTGCCAGCAGCTCACCCAGCGAGCAGTACTTC
TRBJ2-5	NA	NA	TRBV5-1	CASSFVQSTQETQYF	TGCGCCAGCAGCTTCGTCCAGTCCACCCAAGAGACCCAGTACTTC
TRBJ2-7	NA	NA	TRBV11-1	CARVPGKPSRRYF	TGTGCTAGAGTCCCAGGGAAACCGTCGAGAAGGTACTTC
TRBJ1-1	many	TRBD1	TRBV5-1	CASSLGTGDEAFF	TGCGCCAGCAGCTTGGGGACAGGGGATGAAGCTTTCTTT
TRBJ2-2	many	NA	TRBV24-1	CATSASDTGELFF	TGTGCCACCAGTGCAAGTGACACCGGGGAGCTGTTTTTT
TRBJ2-7	many	TRBD2	TRBV11-2	CASSPTSGSYEQYF	TGTGCCAGCAGCCCGACTAGCGGCTCCTACGAGCAGTACTTC
TRBJ2-2	NA	NA	TRBV25-1	CASSYSLWGDTGELFF	TGTGCCAGCAGTTACTCGCTTTGGGGCGACACCGGGGAGCTGTTTTTT
TRBJ2-6	NA	TRBD2	TRBV7-3	CASSLPGTSGRASGANVLTF	TGTGCCAGCAGCTTACCTGGGACTAGCGGGAGGGCCTCTGGGGCCAACGTCCTGACTTTC
TRBJ1-2	NA	TRBD1	TRBV19	CASSMNRDRAANYGYTF	TGTGCCAGTAGCATGAACCGGGACAGGGCGGCTAACTATGGCTACACCTTC
TRBJ1-4	once	TRBD1	TRBV5-1	CASSLENRGYEKLFF	TGCGCCAGCAGCTTGGAGAACAGGGGGTATGAAAAACTGTTTTTT
TRBJ2-5	NA	NA	TRBV29-1	CSVVRGGGTQYF	TGCAGCGTTGTCCGTGGAGGGGGGACCCAGTACTTC
TRBJ2-5	NA	NA	TRBV7-9	CASSLIHSSETQYF	TGTGCCAGCAGTCTCATACACAGTTCGGAGACCCAGTACTTC
TRBJ2-7	many	TRBD1	TRBV10-2	CASSDSGQGSYEQYF	TGTGCCAGCAGTGACTCTGGACAGGGGTCCTACGAGCAGTACTTC
TRBJ2-7	few	NA	TRBV7-8	CASSLALGGQSYEQYF	TGTGCCAGCAGCTTAGCCCTGGGCGGACAGAGCTACGAGCAGTACTTC
TRBJ2-6	many	NA	TRBV6-1	CASSESSGSGANVLTF	TGTGCCAGCAGTGAATCTTCGGGCTCTGGGGCCAACGTCCTGACTTTC
TRBJ1-1	many	NA	TRBV4-3	CASSRGSPDAEAFF	TGCGCCAGCAGCCGTGGGAGTCCCGATGCTGAAGCTTTCTTT
TRBJ1-2	few	NA	TRBV28	CASSRPINYGYTF	TGTGCCAGCAGTCGGCCAATAAACTATGGCTACACCTTC
TRBJ2-7	NA	TRBD2	TRBV7-9	CASSLPTGTSGGYEQYF	TGTGCCAGCAGCTTACCAACCGGGACTAGCGGGGGTTACGAGCAGTACTTC
TRBJ1-2	many	NA	TRBV29-1	CSVEQGFYGYTF	TGCAGCGTTGAACAGGGGTTCTATGGCTACACCTTC
TRBJ1-2	few	NA	TRBV29-1	CSVADGYTF	TGCAGCGTCGCCGATGGCTACACCTTC
TRBJ2-7	many	NA	TRBV20-1	CSAGTYRNYEQYF	TGCAGTGCGGGGACTTACCGCAACTACGAGCAGTACTTC
TRBJ2-7	many	NA	TRBV20-1	CSARSGTESSYEQYF	TGCAGTGCTAGATCCGGGACGGAGAGCTCCTACGAGCAGTACTTC
TRBJ2-2	NA	NA	TRBV6-2/TRBV6-3	CASNLVVDTGELFF	TGTGCCAGCAACCTCGTAGTGGACACCGGGGAGCTGTTTTTT
TRBJ1-2	many	NA	TRBV7-9	CASSRRDSYGYTF	TGTGCCAGCAGCCGCAGGGATTCCTATGGCTACACCTTC